The 29 T cell receptor beta chains below were found in one sample sequenced in a study of molecular identifiers for immune sequencing clone quantification. One entry per CDR3 protein results from TCRdb running MiXCR on the PCR reads. The table shows about 8,300 distinct CDR3 sequences, with around 31% occurring only once. The sample taken for sequencing was naive CD8+ T cells from blood, with Jurkat cell RNA spiked in. Documented subset: FACS-sorted CD8+CD4-CCR7+CD45RA+ naive T cells. The receptors were sampled from a human donor in good health. Some libraries in this study had Jurkat cell RNA spiked in.

The CDR3 nucleotides read TGTGCCAGCAGCTTAGAAGCGGCTAGCACAGATACGCAGTATTTT. Protein: CASSLEAASTDTQYF. This rearrangement joins TRBV11-2 to TRBJ2-3, with D perhaps matching TRBD2 (5 bases). Trimming pared 0 bases from V and 0 bases from J, leaving 7 bases between. Germline assignment: CDR1 SGHAT and CDR2 FQNNGV. The CDR3 extends over 15 amino acids.

The gene calls are TRBV7-2 and TRBJ2-7; D gene unclear. The germline V gene has CDR1 SGHTA and CDR2 FQGNSA. Trimming removed 1 base from V and 4 bases from J, with 14 bases in between. CDR3 size: 15 residues. CDR3 nucleotide sequence: TGTGCCAGCAGCTTAGGGTGGGCCCCAGAGTACGAGCAGTACTTC. It translates to CASSLGWAPEYEQYF.

V is TRBV12-3 or TRBV12-4 and J is TRBJ1-2; 7 nucleotides agree with TRBD1. The CDR3 has 14 amino acids. V gave up 8 bases and J gave up 0 bases; unmatched junction bases: 6. The CDR3: CASDGQATNYGYTF. The CDR3 DNA is TGTGCCAGCGACGGACAGGCAACTAACTATGGCTACACCTTC.

This clonotype appeared a few times. The chain links TRBV2 to TRBJ2-7, with D unclear. The CDR3 consists of 15 residues. Deletions cut 4 bases from V and 0 bases from J, with 13 bases between. Germline V gives CDR1 SNHLY, CDR2 FYNNEI. The CDR3 loop reads CASSVFGSSSYEQYF. CDR3 bases: TGTGCCAGCAGTGTTTTCGGTAGCAGCTCCTACGAGCAGTACTTC.

This clonotype was detected a few times. This rearrangement joins TRBV13 to TRBJ2-5, with 8 bases identical to TRBD1. The CDR3 length is 15 residues. Trimming cost V 3 bases and J 5 bases; bases outside gene matches: 8. Germline CDR1 reads PRHDT; CDR2 reads FYEKMQ (reference sequence). CDR3 nucleotide sequence: TGTGCCAGCAGCTTGGACAGGGTTAATCCGGAGACCCAGTACTTC. It is translated as CASSLDRVNPETQYF.

This clonotype is judged medium-sized. The chain has TRBV29-1 and TRBJ2-3; no firm D call. Trimming took 3 bases from V and 5 from J, leaving 15 bases between them. Per germline, CDR1 SQVTM and CDR2 ANQGSEA. CDR3 length: 14 amino acids. Written as DNA, the CDR3 is TGCAGCGTTGACAGGCCCGGCAAGGAAGATACGCAGTATTTT. It encodes CSVDRPGKEDTQYF.

This clonotype is medium-sized by share. The chain employs TRBV9 and TRBJ2-2; D is ambiguous. The V gene lost 6 bases and the J gene lost 1 base, with 4 bases spanning the gap. The CDR3 has 12 amino acids. Germline values: CDR1 SGDLS, CDR2 YYNGEE. CDR3 bases: TGTGCCAGCAATCAGAACACCGGGGAGCTGTTTTTT. This encodes CASNQNTGELFF. The full variable domain, completed using reference TRBV9 and TRBJ2-2, is DSGVTQTPKHLITATGQRVTLRCSPRSGDLSVYWYQQSLDQGLQFLIQYYNGEERAKGNILERFSAQQFPDLHSELNLSSLELGDSALYFCASNQNTGELFFGEGSRLTVL.

This clonotype was recorded a few times. The chain carries TRBV20-1 and TRBJ2-3; D not certain. Trimming pared 0 bases from V and 0 bases from J, leaving 10 bases between. The CDR3 is made up of 15 amino acids. In germline, CDR1 is DFQATT, CDR2 SNEGSKA (reference sequence). CDR3 sequence: CSAREFLGSTDTQYF. The CDR3 nucleotides are TGCAGTGCTAGAGAGTTTCTAGGGAGCACAGATACGCAGTATTTT.

The CDR3 sequence: CASSGGISYEQYF. The CDR3 coding sequence is TGTGCCAGCAGTGGGGGCATCTCCTACGAGCAGTACTTC. The chain uses TRBV25-1 and TRBJ2-7; D is perhaps TRBD1 (5 bases). Germline CDR1 reads MGHDK; CDR2 reads SYGVNS. This CDR3 has 13 amino acids. The V and J ends lost 4 bases and 0 bases respectively, with 7 bases between them.

V and J are TRBV6-1 and TRBJ2-7; 7 nucleotides agree with TRBD2. This CDR3 has 13 residues. From germline, CDR1 is MNHNS and CDR2 SASEGT. The ends lost 3 bases at V and 5 bases at J; junction bases unmatched: 4. In DNA, the CDR3 is TGTGCCAGCAGTGAGCGGGGGTTGGACGAGCAGTACTTC. It yields the protein CASSERGLDEQYF.

V usage is TRBV28 and J usage is TRBJ2-7; D is unclear. In germline, CDR1 is MDHEN, CDR2 SYDVKM. The CDR3 is 12 amino acids. V shed 3 bases and J shed 3 bases, with 6 bases lying between them. CDR3 sequence (DNA): TGTGCCAGCAGTTTCTCCCTCTACGAGCAGTACTTC. This encodes CASSFSLYEQYF.

This clonotype occurred a few times. The chain carries TRBV4-1 and TRBJ2-2, with 8 bases fitting TRBD2. CDR1 is MGHRA and CDR2 is YSYEKL in the germline V gene. The J segment lost 1 base and the V segment lost 4 bases, leaving 8 bases of the junction unmatched. This CDR3 has 17 amino acids. The CDR3 coding sequence is TGCGCCAGCAGCCCCGCCGCGGGGGGATGGAACACCGGGGAGCTGTTTTTT. Translating gives CASSPAAGGWNTGELFF.

This clonotype was recorded a few times. The chain recombines TRBV4-1 with TRBJ1-3; 8 bases are shared with TRBD1. V lost 0 bases, J lost 4 bases, and 11 bases stayed unmatched. Germline V gene lookup returns CDR1 MGHRA and CDR2 YSYEKL. The CDR3 runs to 18 residues. The CDR3 reads CASSQDGAGGLLGNTIYF. CDR3 sequence (DNA): TGCGCCAGCAGCCAAGATGGGGCAGGGGGCCTTCTGGGAAACACCATATATTTT.

By sample fraction, this clonotype is medium-sized. The rearrangement joins TRBV28 to TRBJ1-1; perhaps TRBD1 as D (5 bases). Germline assignment: CDR1 MDHEN and CDR2 SYDVKM. The V and J ends lost 6 bases and 5 bases respectively, with 13 bases between them. This CDR3 is 13 amino acids long. DNA of the CDR3: TGTGCCAGCAGGCAGGGTTGGTCAACTGAAGCTTTCTTT. Translating it yields CASRQGWSTEAFF.

This clonotype appeared a few times. The chain links TRBV20-1 to TRBJ2-1, with 11 bases aligning to TRBD2. The CDR3 loop spans 17 amino acids. Per germline, CDR1 DFQATT and CDR2 SNEGSKA (reference sequence). V lost 1 base and J lost 8; bases outside the gene matches: 13. In DNA form, the CDR3 reads TGCAGTGCTAGAGCCCCCCTTAGCGGGAGGGCCCGGGATGAGCAGTTCTTC. Its translation: CSARAPLSGRARDEQFF.

The table lists this clonotype with a few counts. The chain couples TRBV27 to TRBJ1-1, with 8 bases identical to TRBD1. The CDR3 sequence is 13 residues long. J was trimmed by 3 bases and V by 7 bases; bases with no gene match: 4. From germline, CDR1 is MNHEY and CDR2 SMNVEV (reference sequence). The CDR3 is CASNGQGDTEAFF. The CDR3 nucleotides are TGTGCCAGCAACGGACAGGGTGACACTGAAGCTTTCTTT.

V usage is TRBV7-9 and J usage is TRBJ2-3, with 7 positions matching TRBD2. Germline assignment: CDR1 SEHNR and CDR2 FQNEAQ (reference sequence). The CDR3 extends over 11 amino acids. The J segment lost 5 bases and the V segment lost 11 bases, leaving 4 bases of the junction unmatched. CDR3 sequence (DNA): TGTGCCCTGGGGGGGGGAGATACGCAGTATTTT. It specifies CALGGGDTQYF. Together with reference TRBV7-9 and TRBJ2-3, the CDR3 gives the full variable domain: DTGVSQNPRHKITKRGQNVTFRCDPISEHNRLYWYRQTLGQGPEFLTYFQNEAQLEKSRLLSDRFSAERPKGSFSTLEIQRTEQGDSAMYLCALGGGDTQYFGPGTRLTVL.

CDR3 nucleotide sequence: TGTGCCAGCAGCGTAGTTGGACAGCTTTCTGGGGAGCTGTTTTTT. Residues: CASSVVGQLSGELFF. The gene calls are TRBV11-2 and TRBJ2-2; D is perhaps TRBD1 (6 bases). The germline V gene has CDR1 SGHAT and CDR2 FQNNGV. V lost 5 bases and J 8 bases, leaving 18 bases between the germline ends. The CDR3 is 15 residues long.

This clonotype is judged medium-sized. This sequence joins TRBV2 and TRBJ1-1; perhaps TRBD1 as D (6 bases). Trimming stripped 1 base from V and 10 bases from J, with 10 bases between. CDR1 is SNHLY and CDR2 is FYNNEI in the germline V gene. CDR3 length: 12 amino acids. CDR3: CASSEGTRGAFF. The CDR3 DNA reads TGTGCCAGCAGTGAAGGGACCAGGGGAGCTTTCTTT.

Comments on this clonotype: Sequence at one end of the junction differs from germline and may be a read error. V usage is TRBV10-3 and J usage is TRBJ1-5; D is uncertain. Per the germline V gene, CDR1 is ENHRY and CDR2 is SYGVKD. The CDR3 runs 13 residues. CDR3: CAISEGVNQPQQF. CDR3 nucleotide sequence: TGTGCCATCAGTGAGGGGGTCAATCAGCCCCAGCAATTT.

This clonotype was counted a few times. V usage is TRBV2 and J usage is TRBJ2-1; D is uncertain. The V gene's germline CDR1 is SNHLY and CDR2 FYNNEI. The CDR3 consists of 16 residues. Trimming removed 1 base from V and 0 bases from J, with 10 bases in between. The CDR3 bases are TGTGCCAGCAGTGAAGATCCGCTGAGCTCCTACAATGAGCAGTTCTTC. Encoded protein: CASSEDPLSSYNEQFF.

Worth noting for this clonotype: The missing conserved phenylalanine or tryptophan at the end of this CDR3 makes a read error likely. The V call is TRBV27, the J call TRBJ1-4; no definite D call. Germline V CDR1 and CDR2: MNHEY, SMNVEV (reference sequence). Trimming removed 6 bases at V and 3 bases at J, with 8 bases between. The CDR3 contains 13 residues. The CDR3 reads CASSPVANEKLFI. DNA for the CDR3: TGTGCCAGCAGCCCAGTGGCTAATGAAAAACTGTTTATT.

The chain couples TRBV7-9 to TRBJ1-1, with D uncertain. Germline V gene lookup returns CDR1 SEHNR and CDR2 FQNEAQ (reference sequence). The ends were cut back, 1 base at V and 8 bases at J, with 8 bases in the middle. The CDR3 is made up of 12 amino acids. CDR3 DNA: TGTGCCAGCAGCTTAGTCGGAGAAGAAGCTTTCTTT. It encodes CASSLVGEEAFF.

The gene calls are TRBV9 and TRBJ2-3; D call uncertain. The CDR3 totals 12 residues. CDR1 and CDR2 (germline): SGDLS, YYNGEE. Between the trimmed V and J ends, which lost 3 bases and 2 bases, there was a span of 4 bases. The CDR3, as DNA: TGTGCCAGCAGCGCTGCCACAGATACGCAGTATTTT. This sequence encodes CASSAATDTQYF.

Comments on this clonotype: Lacking the conserved final phenylalanine or tryptophan, this CDR3 likely reflects a read error. The chain is built from TRBV7-9 and TRBJ2-2; D ambiguous. V shed 0 bases and J shed 7 bases, with 9 bases lying between them. This CDR3 comprises 14 residues. Per the germline V gene, CDR1 is SEHNR and CDR2 is FQNEAQ (reference sequence). In nucleotides, the CDR3 is TGTGCCAGCAGCTTAGCTCTCGAAATCGGGGAGCTGTTTATT. It yields the protein CASSLALEIGELFI.

This clonotype is medium-sized within its sample. This chain connects TRBV13 to TRBJ2-5; D not resolved. The CDR3 is 11 residues long. Trimming shortened V by 6 bases and J by 2 bases, and 4 bases separated the two germline ends. Germline V gene data show CDR1 as PRHDT and CDR2 as FYEKMQ (reference sequence). In nucleotides, the CDR3 is TGTGCCAGCAGACGGCAAGAGACCCAGTACTTC. Protein sequence: CASRRQETQYF.

Turning to this clonotype: This sequence may be a read error, since a much larger clone differs from it by one base. The gene calls are TRBV28 and TRBJ2-2; weak D call: TRBD2 (6 bases). This CDR3 is built from 19 residues. The germline CDR1 and CDR2 sequences are MDHEN and SYDVKM. Trimming removed 6 bases at V and 4 bases at J, with 27 bases between. CDR3 region: CASSVLAPGLLVSTGELFF. The DNA of the CDR3 is TGTGCCAGCAGCGTCCTCGCTCCGGGACTGCTTGTTTCCACCGGGGAGCTGTTTTTT.

A remark on this clonotype: The CDR3 does not end in the conserved phenylalanine or tryptophan, so this is likely a read error. The chain has TRBV7-6 and TRBJ1-1; TRBD1 matches 9 bases. The germline V gene encodes CDR1 SGHVS and CDR2 FNYEAQ. V lost 0 bases, J lost 4 bases, and 6 bases stayed unmatched. The CDR3 covers 16 residues. The CDR3 bases are TGTGCCAGCAGCTTAGCTACAGGGGGCGCGTTCACTGAAGCTTTCCTT. Its protein product is CASSLATGGAFTEAFL.

In this sample, this clonotype turned up a few times. J is TRBJ1-4 and V is TRBV5-5, with D hard to call. The germline CDR1 and CDR2 sequences are SGHKS and YYEKEE (reference sequence). V lost 2 bases and J lost 5, with 16 bases in between. CDR3 length equals 16 residues. The CDR3 sequence is CASSLRWEPLNEKLFF. CDR3 sequence (DNA): TGTGCCAGCAGCTTACGCTGGGAACCTTTGAATGAAAAACTGTTTTTT. The variable domain in full, with the rest retrieved from reference TRBV5-5 and TRBJ1-4, is DAGVTQSPTHLIKTRGQQVTLRCSPISGHKSVSWYQQVLGQGPQFIFQYYEKEERGRGNFPDRFSARQFPNYSSELNVNALLLGDSALYLCASSLRWEPLNEKLFFGSGTQLSVL.